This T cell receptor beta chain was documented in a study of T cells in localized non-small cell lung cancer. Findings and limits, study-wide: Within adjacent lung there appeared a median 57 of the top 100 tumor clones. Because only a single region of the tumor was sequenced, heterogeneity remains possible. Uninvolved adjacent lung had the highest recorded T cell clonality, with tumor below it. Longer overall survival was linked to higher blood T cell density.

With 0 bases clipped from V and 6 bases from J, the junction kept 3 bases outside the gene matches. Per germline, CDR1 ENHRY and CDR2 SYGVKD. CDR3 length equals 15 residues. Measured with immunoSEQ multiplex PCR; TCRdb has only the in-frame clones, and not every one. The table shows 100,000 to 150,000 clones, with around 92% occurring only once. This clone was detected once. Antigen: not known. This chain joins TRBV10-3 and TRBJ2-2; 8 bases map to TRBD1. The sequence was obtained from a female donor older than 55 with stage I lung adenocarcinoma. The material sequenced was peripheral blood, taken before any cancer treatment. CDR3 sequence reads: CAISESGGQAGELFF. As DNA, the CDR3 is TGTGCCATCAGTGAGTCAGGGGGACAGGCCGGGGAGCTGTTTTTT.